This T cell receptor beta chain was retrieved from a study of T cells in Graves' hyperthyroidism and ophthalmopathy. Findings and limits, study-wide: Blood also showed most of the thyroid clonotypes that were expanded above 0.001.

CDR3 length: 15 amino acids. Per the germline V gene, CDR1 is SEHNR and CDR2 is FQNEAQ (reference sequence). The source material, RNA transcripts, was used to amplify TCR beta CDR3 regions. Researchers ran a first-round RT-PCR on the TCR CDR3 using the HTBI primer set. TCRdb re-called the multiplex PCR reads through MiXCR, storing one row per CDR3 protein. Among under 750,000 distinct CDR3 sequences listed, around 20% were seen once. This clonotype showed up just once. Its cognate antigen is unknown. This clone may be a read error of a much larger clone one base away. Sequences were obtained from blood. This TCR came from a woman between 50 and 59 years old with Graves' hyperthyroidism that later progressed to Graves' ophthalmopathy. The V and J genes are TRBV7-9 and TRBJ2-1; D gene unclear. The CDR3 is CASGLIARVSNEQFF. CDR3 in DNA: TGTGCCAGCGGCTTAATAGCACGGGTTAGCAATGAGCAGTTCTTC.